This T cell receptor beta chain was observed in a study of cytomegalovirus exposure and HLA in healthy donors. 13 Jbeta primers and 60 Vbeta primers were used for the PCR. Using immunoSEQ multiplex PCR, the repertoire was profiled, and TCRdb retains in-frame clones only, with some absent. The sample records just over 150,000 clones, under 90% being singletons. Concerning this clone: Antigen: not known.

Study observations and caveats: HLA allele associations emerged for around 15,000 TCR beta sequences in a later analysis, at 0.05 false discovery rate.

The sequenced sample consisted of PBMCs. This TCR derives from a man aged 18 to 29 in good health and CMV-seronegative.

CDR3: CASSPVSGADTQYF. CDR3 sequence (DNA): TGTGCCAGCAGCCCAGTTTCAGGGGCAGATACGCAGTATTTT. This rearrangement joins TRBV6-5 to TRBJ2-3, with D perhaps matching TRBD1 (6 bases). This CDR3 is built from 14 residues. V lost 6 bases and J lost 4, with 14 bases in between. Germline CDR1 MNHEY, CDR2 SVGAGI.